Shown below are 6 T cell receptor beta chains from a single sample sequenced in a study of breast tumors, draining lymph nodes, adjacent tissues. TCRdb reprocessed the multiplex PCR reads with MiXCR, giving one entry per CDR3 protein. The sample includes 20,000 to 30,000 distinct CDR3 sequences, approximately 23% seen only once; the top ten take about 13%. Sequenced input: breast tumor tissue. The receptors come from a female donor with breast cancer. Some clones in this sample may be carry-over from other donors' samples.

This clonotype was observed a single time. The CDR3 loop reads CASSETVWASAFF. CDR3 bases: TGTGCCAGCAGTGAAACAGTTTGGGCTTCGGCTTTCTTT. The V call is TRBV6-1, the J call TRBJ1-1; D uncertain. Trimming cost V 2 bases and J 11 bases, with 15 bases left between them. Looked up from germline, CDR1 is MNHNS and CDR2 is SASEGT. This CDR3 has 13 residues.

This clonotype showed up many times. The chain combines TRBV15 with TRBJ1-3; D ambiguous. Germline assignment: CDR1 LNHNV and CDR2 YYDKDF (reference sequence). V gave up 1 base and J gave up 0 bases, with 7 bases separating them. This CDR3 is 15 amino acids long. The CDR3 reads CATSRGTSSGNTIYF. DNA of the CDR3: TGTGCCACCAGCAGAGGAACGAGCTCTGGAAACACCATATATTTT.

This clonotype showed up many times. The chain has TRBV9 and TRBJ1-2, with TRBD1 matching 8 bases. CDR1 is SGDLS and CDR2 is YYNGEE in the germline V gene. V was clipped by 3 bases and J by 4 bases; unmatched bases: 5. The CDR3 runs 14 residues. This CDR3 reads CASSAGQGAYGYTF. The CDR3 DNA reads as TGTGCCAGCAGCGCCGGACAGGGTGCCTATGGCTACACCTTC.

This clonotype was seen repeatedly, ten times or more. This chain connects TRBV9 to TRBJ2-1, with a tentative D call TRBD2 (6 bases). There are 14 residues in the CDR3. Trimming cost V 1 base and J 5 bases, with 10 bases left between them. Germline lookup yields CDR1 SGDLS and CDR2 YYNGEE. CDR3 loop: CASSVLASNNEQFF. The CDR3 DNA sequence: TGTGCCAGCAGCGTACTAGCGAGTAACAATGAGCAGTTCTTC.

Ten or more counts support this clonotype. The chain links TRBV27 to TRBJ1-5, with D unresolved. CDR3 length equals 13 residues. Germline-derived CDR1 and CDR2 are MNHEY and SMNVEV (reference sequence). Deletions cut 5 bases from V and 5 bases from J, with 10 bases between. CDR3 sequence reads: CASSPHNHQPQHF. Here the CDR3 DNA reads TGTGCCAGCAGTCCACACAATCATCAGCCCCAGCATTTT.

This clonotype was found many times. J is TRBJ1-4 and V is TRBV20-1; perhaps TRBD1 as D (5 bases). V gave up 5 bases and J gave up 6 bases, with 13 bases separating them. This CDR3 comprises 13 residues. Germline CDR1 is DFQATT and CDR2 is SNEGSKA (reference sequence). This CDR3 reads CSAPDGGDEKLFF. CDR3 sequence (DNA): TGCAGTGCTCCCGACGGGGGGGATGAAAAACTGTTTTTT.